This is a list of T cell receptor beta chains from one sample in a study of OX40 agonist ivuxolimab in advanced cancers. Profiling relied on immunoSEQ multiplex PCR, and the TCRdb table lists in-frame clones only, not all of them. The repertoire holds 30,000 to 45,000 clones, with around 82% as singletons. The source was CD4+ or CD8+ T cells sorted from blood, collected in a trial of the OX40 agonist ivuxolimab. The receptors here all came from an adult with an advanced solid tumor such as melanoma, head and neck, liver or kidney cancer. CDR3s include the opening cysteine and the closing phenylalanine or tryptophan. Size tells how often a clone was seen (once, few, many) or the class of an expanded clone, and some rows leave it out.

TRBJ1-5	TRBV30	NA	CAWDTGDNQPQHF
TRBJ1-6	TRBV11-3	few	CASSSSVHSTEGRYNSPLHF
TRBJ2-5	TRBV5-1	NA	CASSLSDRGQETQYF
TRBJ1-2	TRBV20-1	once	CSASNLYGYTF
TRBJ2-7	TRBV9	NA	CASSFSTETYEQYF
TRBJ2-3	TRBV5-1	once	CASRLNPDSSYTQYF
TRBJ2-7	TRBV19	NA	CASSPRPGGEQYF
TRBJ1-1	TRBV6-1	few	CASSRDFSMSFF
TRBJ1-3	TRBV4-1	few	CASSQGTVSVYRGNTIYF
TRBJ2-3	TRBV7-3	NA	CASSLTASYSTDTQYF
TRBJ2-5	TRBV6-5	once	CASSQRREHGTQYF
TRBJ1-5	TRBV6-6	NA	CASSYYGQGAGMPQHF
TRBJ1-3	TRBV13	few	CASSSQGRLQRF
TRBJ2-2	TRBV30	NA	CAWKGQGGTGELFF
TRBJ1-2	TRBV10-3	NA	CAISPHFGRIDYGYTF
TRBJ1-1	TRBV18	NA	CASSPPSVNLEAFF
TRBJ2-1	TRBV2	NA	CASSSQGYNEQFF
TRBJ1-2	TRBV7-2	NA	CASSLATHYGYTF
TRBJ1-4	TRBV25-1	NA	CASRGTDEDHLLMEKLFF
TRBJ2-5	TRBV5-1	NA	CASSPYGAGYGETQYF
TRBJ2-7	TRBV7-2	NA	CASSSTGQGYHEQYF
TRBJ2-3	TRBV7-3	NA	CASSLRGTADTQYF
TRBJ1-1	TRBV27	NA	CASSFLQGRNTEAFF
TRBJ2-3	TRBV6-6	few	CASSPPASTDTQYF
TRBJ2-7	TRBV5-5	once	CASSLWQGRSEQYF
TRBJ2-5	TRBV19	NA	CASNRGRQETQYF
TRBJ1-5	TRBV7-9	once	CASSLTGEKGQPQHF
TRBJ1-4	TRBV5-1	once	CASSVEISGAGGEKLFF
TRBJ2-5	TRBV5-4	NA	CASSQRLAGGLQETQYF
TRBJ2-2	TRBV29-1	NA	CSADRGNTGELFF
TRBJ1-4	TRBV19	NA	CASSPRQGTSEKLFF
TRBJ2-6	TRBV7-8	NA	CASSKSTGYGANVLTF
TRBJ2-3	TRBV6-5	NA	CASSYSLTTDTQYF
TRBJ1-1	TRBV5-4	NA	CASSLGSPANTEAFF
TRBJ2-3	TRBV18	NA	CASSPGRSSTDTQYF
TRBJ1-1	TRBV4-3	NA	CASSQGTGRGWAEAFF
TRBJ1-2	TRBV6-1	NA	CASSPAGSSGYTF
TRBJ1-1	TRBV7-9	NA	CASSFPSGGGEAFF
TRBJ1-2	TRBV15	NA	CATSRRLGEGYGYTF
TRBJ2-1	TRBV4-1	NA	CASSRWASGGSVEQFF
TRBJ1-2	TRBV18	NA	CASSPDREAGYTF
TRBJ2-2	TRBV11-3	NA	CASSWSNTGELFF
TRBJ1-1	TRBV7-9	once	CASSLGTANTEAFF
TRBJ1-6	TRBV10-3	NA	CAIRQASSYNSPLHF
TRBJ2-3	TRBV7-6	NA	CASSLLTGTDTQYF
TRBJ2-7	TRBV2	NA	CASRVSGGPFEQYF
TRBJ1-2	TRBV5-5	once	CASSLQGNYGYTF
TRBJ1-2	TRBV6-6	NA	CASRFLGQGVPGYTF
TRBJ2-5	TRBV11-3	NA	CASSLMGSQETQYF
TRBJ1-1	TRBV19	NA	CASSRKRGVNTEAFF
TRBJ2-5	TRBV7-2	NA	CASSLAGGRETQYF
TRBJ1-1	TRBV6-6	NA	CASRARDRYTEAFF
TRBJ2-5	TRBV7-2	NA	CASSRGTGGIVVETQYF
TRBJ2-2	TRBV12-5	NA	CASGLGGPGELFF
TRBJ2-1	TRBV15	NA	CATSRDVVSGGYNEQFF
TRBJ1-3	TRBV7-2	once	CASSLSPGVSGNTIYF
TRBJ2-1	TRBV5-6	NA	CASRYNLASSYNEQFF
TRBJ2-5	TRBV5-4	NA	CASSPTLPAETQYF